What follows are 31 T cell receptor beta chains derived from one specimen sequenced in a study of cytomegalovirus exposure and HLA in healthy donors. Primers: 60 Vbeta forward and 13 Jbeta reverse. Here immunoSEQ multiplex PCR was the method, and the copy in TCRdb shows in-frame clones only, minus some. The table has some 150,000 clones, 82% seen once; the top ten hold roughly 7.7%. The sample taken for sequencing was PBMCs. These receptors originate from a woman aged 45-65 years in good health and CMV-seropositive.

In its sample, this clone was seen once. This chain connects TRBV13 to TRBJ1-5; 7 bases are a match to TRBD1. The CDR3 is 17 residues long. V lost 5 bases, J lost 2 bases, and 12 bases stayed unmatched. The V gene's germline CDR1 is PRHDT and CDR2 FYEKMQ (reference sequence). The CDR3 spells CASSRRGKGGGNQPQHF. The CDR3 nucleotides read TGTGCCAGCAGCCGCAGGGGGAAGGGTGGGGGCAATCAGCCCCAGCATTTT. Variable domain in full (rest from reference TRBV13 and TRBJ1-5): AAGVIQSPRHLIKEKRETATLKCYPIPRHDTVYWYQQGPGQDPQFLISFYEKMQSDKGSIPDRFSAQQFSDYHSELNMSSLELGDSALYFCASSRRGKGGGNQPQHFGDGTRLSIL.

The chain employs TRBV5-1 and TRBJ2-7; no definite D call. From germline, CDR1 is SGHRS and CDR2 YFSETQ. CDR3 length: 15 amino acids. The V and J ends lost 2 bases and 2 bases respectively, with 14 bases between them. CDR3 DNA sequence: TGCGCCAGCAGCTTAATGAGTAGCAGCACCTACGAGCAGTACTTC. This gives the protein CASSLMSSSTYEQYF.

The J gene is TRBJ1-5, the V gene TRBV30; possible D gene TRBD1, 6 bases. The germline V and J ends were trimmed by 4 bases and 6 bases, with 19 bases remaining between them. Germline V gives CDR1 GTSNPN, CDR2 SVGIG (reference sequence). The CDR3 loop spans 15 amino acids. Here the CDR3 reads CAWKASGQPTQPQHF. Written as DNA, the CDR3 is TGTGCCTGGAAAGCCTCCGGACAGCCTACTCAGCCCCAGCATTTT.

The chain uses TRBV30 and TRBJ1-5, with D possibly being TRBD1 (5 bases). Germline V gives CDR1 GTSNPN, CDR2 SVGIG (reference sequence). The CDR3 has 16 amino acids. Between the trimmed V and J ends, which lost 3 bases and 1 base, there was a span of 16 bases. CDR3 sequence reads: CAWSQSGGHSNQPQHF. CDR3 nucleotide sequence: TGTGCCTGGAGCCAGTCCGGTGGACACAGCAATCAGCCCCAGCATTTT.

CDR3 region: CASSQSGEPLAEQYF. CDR3 nucleotides: TGTGCCAGCTCACAAAGCGGGGAGCCCCTCGCCGAGCAGTACTTC. The chain uses TRBV18 and TRBJ2-7; 7 nucleotides line up with TRBD2. Losses at the gene ends were 4 bases for V and 6 bases for J; bases not matched to a gene: 12. CDR1 is KGHSH and CDR2 is LQKENI in the germline V gene. The CDR3 is made up of 15 amino acids. The full variable domain, its missing parts supplied by reference TRBV18 and TRBJ2-7, is NAGVMQNPRHLVRRRGQEARLRCSPMKGHSHVYWYRQLPEEGLKFMVYLQKENIIDESGMPKERFSAEFPKEGPSILRIQQVVRGDSAAYFCASSQSGEPLAEQYFGPGTRLTVT.

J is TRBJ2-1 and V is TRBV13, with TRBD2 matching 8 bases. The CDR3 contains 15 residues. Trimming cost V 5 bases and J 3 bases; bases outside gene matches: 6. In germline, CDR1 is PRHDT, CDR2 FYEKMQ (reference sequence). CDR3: CASSPGTSGYNEQFF. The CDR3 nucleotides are TGTGCCAGCAGCCCTGGGACTAGTGGCTACAATGAGCAGTTCTTC.

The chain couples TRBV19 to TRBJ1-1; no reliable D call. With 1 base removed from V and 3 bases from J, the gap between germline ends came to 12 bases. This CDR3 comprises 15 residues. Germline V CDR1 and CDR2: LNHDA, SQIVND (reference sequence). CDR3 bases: TGTGCCAGTAGTATAGTAGCGGGTTTGGACACTGAAGCTTTCTTT. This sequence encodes CASSIVAGLDTEAFF.

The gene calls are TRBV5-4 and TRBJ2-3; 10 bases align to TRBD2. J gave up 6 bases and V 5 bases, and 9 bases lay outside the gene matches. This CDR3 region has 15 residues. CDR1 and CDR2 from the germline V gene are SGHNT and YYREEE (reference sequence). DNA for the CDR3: TGTGCCAGCAGGCGAGCGGGGGGGCCCTCCGATACGCAGTATTTT. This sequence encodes CASRRAGGPSDTQYF.

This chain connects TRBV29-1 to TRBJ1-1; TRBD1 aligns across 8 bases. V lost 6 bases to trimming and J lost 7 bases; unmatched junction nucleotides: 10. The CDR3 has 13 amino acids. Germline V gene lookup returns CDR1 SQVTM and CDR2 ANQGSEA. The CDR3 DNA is TGCAGCGTAGACAGGGGACGGGGTGGTGAAGCTTTCTTT. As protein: CSVDRGRGGEAFF.

In DNA, the CDR3 is TGTGCCAGCAGCCCCACTTTACCGGGTTCAGCCGAGCAGTACTTC. It codes for CASSPTLPGSAEQYF. The chain recombines TRBV7-9 with TRBJ2-7; no reliable D call. The CDR3 totals 15 residues. Germline V lookup: CDR1 SEHNR, CDR2 FQNEAQ (reference sequence). The V end lost 5 bases, the J end lost 6 bases, and 20 bases lay between the germline ends.

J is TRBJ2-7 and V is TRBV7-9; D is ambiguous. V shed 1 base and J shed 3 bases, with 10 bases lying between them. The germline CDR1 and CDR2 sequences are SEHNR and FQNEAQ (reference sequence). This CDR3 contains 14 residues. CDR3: CASSLVEVGYEQYF. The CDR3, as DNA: TGTGCCAGCAGCTTAGTTGAGGTGGGCTACGAGCAGTACTTC.

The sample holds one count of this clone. CDR3 DNA: TGTGCCAGTAGTATTGCCCATGGGGAGAAGATTTACTATGGCTACACCTTC. This gives the protein CASSIAHGEKIYYGYTF. The rearrangement joins TRBV19 to TRBJ1-2; no clear D. There are 17 residues in the CDR3. V was clipped by 3 bases and J by 3 bases, with 20 bases between them. Germline V gives CDR1 LNHDA, CDR2 SQIVND (reference sequence).

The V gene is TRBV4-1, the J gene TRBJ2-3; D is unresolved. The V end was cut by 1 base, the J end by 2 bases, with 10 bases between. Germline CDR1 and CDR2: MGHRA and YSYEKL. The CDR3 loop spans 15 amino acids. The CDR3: CASSQGPWATDTQYF. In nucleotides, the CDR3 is TGCGCCAGCAGCCAAGGTCCGTGGGCCACAGATACGCAGTATTTT.

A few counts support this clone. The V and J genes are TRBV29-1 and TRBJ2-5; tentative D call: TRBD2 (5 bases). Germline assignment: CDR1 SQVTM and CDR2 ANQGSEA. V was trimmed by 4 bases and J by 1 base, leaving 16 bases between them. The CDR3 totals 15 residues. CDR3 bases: TGCAGCGTTGGGCAGGCAGCGGCGGCCCAAGAGACCCAGTACTTC. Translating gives CSVGQAAAAQETQYF.

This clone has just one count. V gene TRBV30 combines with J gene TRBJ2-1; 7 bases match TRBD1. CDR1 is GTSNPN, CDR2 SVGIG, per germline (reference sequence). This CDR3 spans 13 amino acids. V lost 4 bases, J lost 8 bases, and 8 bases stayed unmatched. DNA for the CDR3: TGTGCCTGGACCCCCGGGACAGCGGATGAGCAGTTCTTC. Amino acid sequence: CAWTPGTADEQFF.

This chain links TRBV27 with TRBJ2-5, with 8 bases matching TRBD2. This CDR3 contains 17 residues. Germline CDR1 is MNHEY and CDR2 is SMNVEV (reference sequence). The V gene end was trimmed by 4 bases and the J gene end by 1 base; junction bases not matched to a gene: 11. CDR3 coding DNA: TGTGCCAGCAGTTCTCATCTCCCGCGGGGGGCCCAAGAGACCCAGTACTTC. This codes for CASSSHLPRGAQETQYF.

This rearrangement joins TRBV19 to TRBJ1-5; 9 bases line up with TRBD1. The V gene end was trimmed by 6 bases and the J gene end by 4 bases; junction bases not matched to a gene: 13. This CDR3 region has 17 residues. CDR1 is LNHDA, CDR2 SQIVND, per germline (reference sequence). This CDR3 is CASSQGTGMGINQPQHF. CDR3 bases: TGTGCCAGTAGCCAAGGGACAGGGATGGGGATTAATCAGCCCCAGCATTTT.

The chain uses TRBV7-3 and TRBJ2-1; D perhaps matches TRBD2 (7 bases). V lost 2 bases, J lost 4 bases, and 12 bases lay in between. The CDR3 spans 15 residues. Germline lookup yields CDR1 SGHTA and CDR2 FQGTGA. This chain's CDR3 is CASSLLGGQYNEQFF. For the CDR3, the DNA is TGTGCCAGCAGCTTACTGGGGGGGCAATACAATGAGCAGTTCTTC.

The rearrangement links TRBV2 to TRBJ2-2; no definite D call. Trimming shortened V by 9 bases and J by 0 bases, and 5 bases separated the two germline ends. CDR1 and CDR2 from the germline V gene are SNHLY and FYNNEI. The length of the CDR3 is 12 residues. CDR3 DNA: TGTGCCAGAGCTTCGAACACCGGGGAGCTGTTTTTT. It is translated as CARASNTGELFF.

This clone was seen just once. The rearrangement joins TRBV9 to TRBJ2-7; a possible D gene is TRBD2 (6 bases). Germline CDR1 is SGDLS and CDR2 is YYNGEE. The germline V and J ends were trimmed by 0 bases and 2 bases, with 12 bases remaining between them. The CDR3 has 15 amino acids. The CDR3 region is CASSVGGSGPYEQYF. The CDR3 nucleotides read TGTGCCAGCAGCGTAGGTGGTAGCGGACCCTACGAGCAGTACTTC.

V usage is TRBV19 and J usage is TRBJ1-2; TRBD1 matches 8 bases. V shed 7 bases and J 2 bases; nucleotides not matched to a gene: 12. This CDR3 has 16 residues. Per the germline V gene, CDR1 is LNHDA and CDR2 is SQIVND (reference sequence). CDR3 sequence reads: CASTLGTGVSNYGYTF. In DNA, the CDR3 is TGTGCCAGTACTTTGGGGACAGGTGTATCAAACTATGGCTACACCTTC.

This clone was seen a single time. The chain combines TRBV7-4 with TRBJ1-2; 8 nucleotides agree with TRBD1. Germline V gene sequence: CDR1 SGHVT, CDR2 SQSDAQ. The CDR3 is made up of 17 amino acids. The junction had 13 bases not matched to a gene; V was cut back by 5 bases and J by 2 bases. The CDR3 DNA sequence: TGTGCCAGCAGCGGAACAGGGGGTGAGGAGGGAAACTATGGCTACACCTTC. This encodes CASSGTGGEEGNYGYTF.

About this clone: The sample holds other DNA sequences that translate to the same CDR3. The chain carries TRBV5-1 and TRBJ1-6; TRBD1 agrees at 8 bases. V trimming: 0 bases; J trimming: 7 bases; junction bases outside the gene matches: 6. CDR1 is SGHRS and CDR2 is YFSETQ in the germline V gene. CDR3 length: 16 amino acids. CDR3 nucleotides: TGCGCCAGCAGCTTGGCCGGGACAGGCCTGAATTCACCCCTCCACTTT. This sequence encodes CASSLAGTGLNSPLHF.

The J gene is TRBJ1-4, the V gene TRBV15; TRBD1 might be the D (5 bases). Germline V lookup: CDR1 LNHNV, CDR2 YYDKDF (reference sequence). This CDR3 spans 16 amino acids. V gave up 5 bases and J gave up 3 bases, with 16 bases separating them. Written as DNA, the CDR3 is TGTGCCACCAGCCTTCGACCCCGGGGGTCTAATGAAAAACTGTTTTTT. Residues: CATSLRPRGSNEKLFF.

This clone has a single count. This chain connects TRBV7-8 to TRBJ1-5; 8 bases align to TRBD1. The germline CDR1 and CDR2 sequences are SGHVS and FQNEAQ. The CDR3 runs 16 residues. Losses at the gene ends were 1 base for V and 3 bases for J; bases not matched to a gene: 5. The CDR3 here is CASSLGQGAINQPQHF. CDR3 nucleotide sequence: TGTGCCAGCAGCTTAGGGCAGGGGGCCATCAATCAGCCCCAGCATTTT.

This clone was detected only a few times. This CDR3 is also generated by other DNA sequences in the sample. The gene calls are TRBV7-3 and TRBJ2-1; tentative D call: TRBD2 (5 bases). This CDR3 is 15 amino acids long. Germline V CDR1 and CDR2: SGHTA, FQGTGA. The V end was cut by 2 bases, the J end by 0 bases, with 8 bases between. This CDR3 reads CASSLGLSSYNEQFF. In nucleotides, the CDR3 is TGTGCCAGCAGCTTAGGACTGAGCTCCTACAATGAGCAGTTCTTC.

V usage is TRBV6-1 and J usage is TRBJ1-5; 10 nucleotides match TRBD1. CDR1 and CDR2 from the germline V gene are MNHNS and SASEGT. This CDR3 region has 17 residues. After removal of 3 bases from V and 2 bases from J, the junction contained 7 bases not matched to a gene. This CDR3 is CASSDLTGGIGNQPQHF. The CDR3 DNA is TGTGCCAGCAGTGATCTGACAGGGGGCATCGGCAATCAGCCCCAGCATTTT.

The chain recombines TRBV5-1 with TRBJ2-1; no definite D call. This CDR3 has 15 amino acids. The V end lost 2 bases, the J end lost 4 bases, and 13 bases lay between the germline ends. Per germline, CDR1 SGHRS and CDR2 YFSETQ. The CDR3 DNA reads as TGCGCCAGCAGCTTCACCCACCAAGCTTACAATGAGCAGTTCTTC. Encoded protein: CASSFTHQAYNEQFF.

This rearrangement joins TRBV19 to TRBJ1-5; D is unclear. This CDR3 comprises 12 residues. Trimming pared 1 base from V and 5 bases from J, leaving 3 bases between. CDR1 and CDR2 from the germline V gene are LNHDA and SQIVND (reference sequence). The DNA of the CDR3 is TGTGCCAGTAGTATAGCAGATCAGCCCCAGCATTTT. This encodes CASSIADQPQHF.

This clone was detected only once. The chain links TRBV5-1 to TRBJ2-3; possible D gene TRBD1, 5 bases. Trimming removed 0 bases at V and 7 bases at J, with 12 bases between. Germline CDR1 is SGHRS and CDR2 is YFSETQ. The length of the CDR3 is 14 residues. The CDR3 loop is CASSLGTPSHTQYF. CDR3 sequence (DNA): TGCGCCAGCAGCTTGGGGACACCCTCTCATACGCAGTATTTT. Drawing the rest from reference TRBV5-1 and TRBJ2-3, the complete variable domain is KAGVTQTPRYLIKTRGQQVTLSCSPISGHRSVSWYQQTPGQGLQFLFEYFSETQRNKGNFPGRFSGRQFSNSRSEMNVSTLELGDSALYLCASSLGTPSHTQYFGPGTRLTVL.

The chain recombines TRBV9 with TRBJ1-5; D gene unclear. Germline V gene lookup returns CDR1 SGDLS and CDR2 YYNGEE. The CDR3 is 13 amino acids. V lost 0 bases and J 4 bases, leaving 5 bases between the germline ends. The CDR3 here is CASSVGPNQPQHF. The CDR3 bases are TGTGCCAGCAGCGTAGGGCCAAATCAGCCCCAGCATTTT.